What follows are 29 T cell receptor beta chains derived from one specimen sequenced in a study of blood T cell repertoires in COVID-19. Method: immunoSEQ multiplex PCR; TCRdb's copy keeps in-frame clones and lacks some. The table lists about 150,000 clones, 70% to 90% of them singletons. The specimen was peripheral blood. Receptor source: a woman older than 75 with COVID-19, enrolled during active disease.

The chain employs TRBV2 and TRBJ1-5, with D hard to call. V was trimmed by 3 bases and J by 6 bases, leaving 9 bases between them. This CDR3 contains 13 residues. CDR1 and CDR2 (germline): SNHLY, FYNNEI. CDR3 residues: CASSDGGGQPQHF. The CDR3 region has the DNA TGTGCCAGCAGTGACGGTGGTGGTCAGCCCCAGCATTTT.

The rearrangement joins TRBV2 to TRBJ1-1, with no clear D. V was pared by 5 bases and J by 5 bases, with 9 bases between. This CDR3 region has 12 residues. Germline lookup yields CDR1 SNHLY and CDR2 FYNNEI. The CDR3 nucleotides are TGTGCCAGCAGTTTCTCAGATACTGAAGCTTTCTTT. As protein: CASSFSDTEAFF.

The chain employs TRBV12-3 or TRBV12-4 and TRBJ2-1; a possible D gene is TRBD2 (5 bases). CDR3 size: 13 residues. Deletions cut 8 bases from V and 10 bases from J, with 18 bases between. CDR3 nucleotide sequence: TGTGCCAGCGGCATTCACGGGGTCCTGGAGCAGTTCTTC. Its protein is CASGIHGVLEQFF.

V usage is TRBV9 and J usage is TRBJ1-1; 11 nucleotides agree with TRBD1. Germline V CDR1 and CDR2: SGDLS, YYNGEE. The junction had 5 bases not matched to a gene; V was cut back by 4 bases and J by 0 bases. This CDR3 has 16 amino acids. The CDR3 bases are TGTGCCAGCAGCCCTAGGACAGGGGGCCTGAACACTGAAGCTTTCTTT. The encoded protein is CASSPRTGGLNTEAFF.

This clone showed up just once. The CDR3: CAWTGNLGNTIYF. For the CDR3, the DNA is TGTGCCTGGACAGGGAATTTGGGAAACACCATATATTTT. V usage is TRBV30 and J usage is TRBJ1-3; perhaps TRBD1 as D (5 bases). Deletions cut 4 bases from V and 4 bases from J, with 11 bases between. Germline CDR1 is GTSNPN and CDR2 is SVGIG (reference sequence). There are 13 residues in the CDR3.

J is TRBJ2-1 and V is TRBV18, with 7 bases identical to TRBD2. The CDR3 loop spans 15 amino acids. Germline lookup yields CDR1 KGHSH and CDR2 LQKENI. V lost 3 bases and J lost 3; bases outside the gene matches: 5. The CDR3 bases are TGTGCCAGCTCACCTGAGGGGACTATCTACAATGAGCAGTTCTTC. This gives the protein CASSPEGTIYNEQFF.

The genes are TRBV5-1 and TRBJ2-3; 16 nucleotides agree with TRBD2. The CDR3 extends over 18 amino acids. Germline V gene lookup returns CDR1 SGHRS and CDR2 YFSETQ. V was pared by 4 bases and J by 5 bases, with 10 bases of the junction left unmatched. CDR3 nucleotides: TGCGCCAGCAGCCCACCGGGACTAGCGGGAGGGGGAAAAGATACGCAGTATTTT. Its protein product is CASSPPGLAGGGKDTQYF.

In its sample, this clone ranks as medium-sized. Written as DNA, the CDR3 is TGCAGCGTGGCCCGGACAGTTACTAACTATGGCTACACCTTC. Its protein product is CSVARTVTNYGYTF. The chain has TRBV29-1 and TRBJ1-2, with D perhaps matching TRBD1 (6 bases). Germline assignment: CDR1 SQVTM and CDR2 ANQGSEA. V lost 6 bases and J 0 bases, leaving 14 bases between the germline ends. This CDR3 has 14 amino acids. The entire variable domain, with the rest obtained from reference TRBV29-1 and TRBJ1-2, is as follows: SAVISQKPSRDICQRGTSLTIQCQVDSQVTMMFWYRQQPGQSLTLIATANQGSEATYESGFVIDKFPISRPNLTFSTLTVSNMSPEDSSIYLCSVARTVTNYGYTFGSGTRLTVV.

This chain joins TRBV4-2 and TRBJ2-7; 8 bases match TRBD1. Germline V gives CDR1 LGHNA, CDR2 YNFKEQ. The CDR3 sequence is 14 residues long. J was trimmed by 4 bases and V by 1 base; bases with no gene match: 3. In DNA form, the CDR3 reads TGTGCCAGCAGCCAAGTGGGACAGGAATACGAGCAGTACTTC. It specifies CASSQVGQEYEQYF.

This clone was seen a handful of times. The V gene is TRBV10-3, the J gene TRBJ2-1; no reliable D call. The CDR3 consists of 14 residues. Trimming cost V 4 bases and J 9 bases, with 16 bases left between them. CDR1 and CDR2 from the germline V gene are ENHRY and SYGVKD. Here the CDR3 DNA reads TGTGCCATCAGTGTTCTAGATTCCACGGGTGAGCAGTTCTTC. Translating it yields CAISVLDSTGEQFF.

The V and J genes are TRBV4-2 and TRBJ2-3; 12 nucleotides line up with TRBD1. Germline lookup yields CDR1 LGHNA and CDR2 YNFKEQ. The ends lost 4 bases at V and 6 bases at J; junction bases unmatched: 8. CDR3 size: 16 residues. The CDR3 bases are TGTGCCAGCAGCCCCACCGGGACAGGGGGCCAGGATACGCAGTATTTT. It encodes CASSPTGTGGQDTQYF.

This clone is a singleton in its sample. The chain employs TRBV5-4 and TRBJ2-5; 9 bases fit TRBD2. The CDR3 covers 14 residues. Germline-derived CDR1 and CDR2 are SGHNT and YYREEE (reference sequence). V was pared by 4 bases and J by 2 bases, with 3 bases of the junction left unmatched. The DNA of the CDR3 is TGTGCCAGCAGCGTGGGACTAGCTCAAGAGACCCAGTACTTC. Encoded protein: CASSVGLAQETQYF.

The chain links TRBV6-2 or TRBV6-3 to TRBJ2-1; D perhaps matches TRBD2 (7 bases). Trimming took off 0 bases at V and 4 bases at J, with 13 bases between the two ends. CDR1 and CDR2 from the germline V gene are MNHEY and SVGEGT. CDR3 size: 16 residues. CDR3 sequence reads: CASSYSIKGGYNEQFF. The DNA of the CDR3 is TGTGCCAGCAGTTACTCGATAAAGGGGGGGTACAATGAGCAGTTCTTC.

This chain links TRBV5-1 with TRBJ2-2; 13 bases map to TRBD2. CDR1 is SGHRS and CDR2 is YFSETQ in the germline V gene. The CDR3 sequence is 16 residues long. J was trimmed by 4 bases and V by 4 bases; bases with no gene match: 4. This CDR3 reads CASSRGLAGFTGELFF. The DNA of the CDR3 is TGCGCCAGCAGCAGGGGACTAGCGGGATTCACCGGGGAGCTGTTTTTT.

In its sample, this clone was seen once. The V gene is TRBV18, the J gene TRBJ2-2; the D gene is possibly TRBD1 (5 bases). Trimming pared 2 bases from V and 2 bases from J, leaving 9 bases between. Looked up from germline, CDR1 is KGHSH and CDR2 is LQKENI. This CDR3 comprises 15 residues. The CDR3 region is CASSPDRYNTGELFF. The CDR3 DNA sequence: TGTGCCAGCTCACCAGACAGATATAACACCGGGGAGCTGTTTTTT.

This clone has only one observation. V and J are TRBV27 and TRBJ2-1, with 11 bases identical to TRBD2. The CDR3 has 16 amino acids. Germline V gives CDR1 MNHEY, CDR2 SMNVEV (reference sequence). V lost 6 bases to trimming and J lost 3 bases; unmatched junction nucleotides: 7. CDR3 nucleotide sequence: TGTGCCAGCAGCACACCGGGACTAGCGGACTACAATGAGCAGTTCTTC. Translation gives CASSTPGLADYNEQFF.

The chain is built from TRBV7-9 and TRBJ2-1; 13 bases fit TRBD2. Germline values: CDR1 SEHNR, CDR2 FQNEAQ (reference sequence). V shed 5 bases and J 2 bases; nucleotides not matched to a gene: 3. CDR3 length equals 16 residues. The CDR3 DNA follows: TGTGCCAGCAGCAAACTAGCGGGAGGGCCCTACAATGAGCAGTTCTTC. Protein product: CASSKLAGGPYNEQFF.

The chain is built from TRBV6-2 or TRBV6-3 and TRBJ2-3; D unresolved. Per germline, CDR1 MNHEY and CDR2 SVGEGT. The CDR3 is made up of 14 amino acids. V was clipped by 4 bases and J by 2 bases, with 10 bases between them. CDR3 coding DNA: TGTGCCAGCAGTTGGTTAGTAACCACAGATACGCAGTATTTT. The encoded protein is CASSWLVTTDTQYF.

This clone was detected once. The DNA of the CDR3 is TGTGCCAGCAGTTCACCAGGCGGGAGCTACGAGCAGTACTTC. Protein product: CASSSPGGSYEQYF. V is TRBV28 and J is TRBJ2-7; TRBD2 aligns across 7 bases. With 4 bases clipped from V and 3 bases from J, the junction kept 6 bases outside the gene matches. The CDR3 is 14 amino acids. The V gene's germline CDR1 is MDHEN and CDR2 SYDVKM.

With respect to this clone: Other DNA sequences within the sample encode an identical CDR3. The J gene is TRBJ2-7, the V gene TRBV7-9; the D gene is possibly TRBD1 (5 bases). The CDR3 covers 14 residues. Germline V lookup: CDR1 SEHNR, CDR2 FQNEAQ (reference sequence). The germline V and J ends were trimmed by 5 bases and 0 bases, with 11 bases remaining between them. The DNA of the CDR3 is TGTGCCAGCAGCCCCAGACAGTACTCCTACGAGCAGTACTTC. Protein sequence: CASSPRQYSYEQYF.

This clone has just one count. The CDR3 bases are TGTGCCAGCAGCTCCGGGGGACAGTCGAACACCGGGGAGCTGTTTTTT. It codes for CASSSGGQSNTGELFF. The chain joins TRBV5-4 to TRBJ2-2; a possible D gene is TRBD1 (7 bases). Germline CDR1 reads SGHNT; CDR2 reads YYREEE (reference sequence). Trimming took 3 bases from V and 0 from J, leaving 12 bases between them. There are 16 residues in the CDR3.

V is TRBV7-2 and J is TRBJ2-2; TRBD2 matches at 10 bases. V lost 4 bases, J lost 3 bases, and 2 bases stayed unmatched. Germline V gives CDR1 SGHTA, CDR2 FQGNSA. The CDR3 contains 15 residues. CDR3 DNA: TGTGCCAGCAGCTCCGGACTAGCGGACACCGGGGAGCTGTTTTTT. This translates into CASSSGLADTGELFF.

The J gene is TRBJ2-2, the V gene TRBV5-1; D may be TRBD1 (6 bases). V shed 1 base and J shed 2 bases, with 12 bases lying between them. CDR1 is SGHRS and CDR2 is YFSETQ in the germline V gene. The CDR3 runs 16 residues. This chain's CDR3 is CASSLTGTKNTGELFF. Written as DNA, the CDR3 is TGCGCCAGCAGCTTGACCGGGACAAAAAACACCGGGGAGCTGTTTTTT.

The V gene is TRBV6-5, the J gene TRBJ1-5; D uncertain. V dropped 6 bases and J dropped 2 bases, with 14 bases sitting between them. Germline values: CDR1 MNHEY, CDR2 SVGAGI. This CDR3 has 15 amino acids. The CDR3 loop is CASRRQGSGNQPQHF. CDR3 sequence (DNA): TGTGCCAGCAGGCGACAAGGATCGGGCAATCAGCCCCAGCATTTT.

This clone was seen just once. V and J are TRBV5-5 and TRBJ1-3; TRBD1 might be the D (5 bases). V lost 7 bases, J lost 2 bases, and 22 bases lay in between. Germline-derived CDR1 and CDR2 are SGHKS and YYEKEE (reference sequence). The CDR3 has 17 amino acids. CDR3 coding DNA: TGTGCCAGCGGATCTCACAAGGGGCATCGGGCTGGAAACACCATATATTTT. Translation gives CASGSHKGHRAGNTIYF.

The V and J genes are TRBV6-5 and TRBJ2-1, with TRBD2 matching over 12 bases. Per the germline V gene, CDR1 is MNHEY and CDR2 is SVGAGI. CDR3 length: 13 amino acids. V lost 10 bases to trimming and J lost 9 bases; unmatched junction nucleotides: 7. CDR3 sequence: CANRRTSGTEQFF. For the CDR3, the DNA is TGTGCCAACCGGAGGACTAGCGGGACTGAGCAGTTCTTC.

The V call is TRBV6-5, the J call TRBJ2-1; D call uncertain. This CDR3 comprises 12 residues. CDR1 is MNHEY, CDR2 SVGAGI, per germline. The V end lost 7 bases, the J end lost 3 bases, and 7 bases lay between the germline ends. The CDR3: CASTLIYNEQFF. The CDR3 nucleotides are TGTGCCAGCACTCTAATCTACAATGAGCAGTTCTTC.

This clone was counted only a few times. The chain uses TRBV29-1 and TRBJ1-1; the D is unclear. Per the germline V gene, CDR1 is SQVTM and CDR2 is ANQGSEA. This CDR3 has 14 residues. V was clipped by 6 bases and J by 0 bases, with 14 bases between them. Here the CDR3 reads CSVPAVNMNTEAFF. Written as DNA, the CDR3 is TGCAGCGTCCCCGCGGTAAATATGAACACTGAAGCTTTCTTT.

The V gene is TRBV10-3, the J gene TRBJ2-3; possible D gene TRBD1, 5 bases. The CDR3 length is 15 residues. CDR1 is ENHRY, CDR2 SYGVKD, per germline. Trimming removed 3 bases at V and 0 bases at J, with 10 bases between. Written as DNA, the CDR3 is TGTGCCATCAGTGAACAGGTGACTAGCACAGATACGCAGTATTTT. The encoded protein is CAISEQVTSTDTQYF.